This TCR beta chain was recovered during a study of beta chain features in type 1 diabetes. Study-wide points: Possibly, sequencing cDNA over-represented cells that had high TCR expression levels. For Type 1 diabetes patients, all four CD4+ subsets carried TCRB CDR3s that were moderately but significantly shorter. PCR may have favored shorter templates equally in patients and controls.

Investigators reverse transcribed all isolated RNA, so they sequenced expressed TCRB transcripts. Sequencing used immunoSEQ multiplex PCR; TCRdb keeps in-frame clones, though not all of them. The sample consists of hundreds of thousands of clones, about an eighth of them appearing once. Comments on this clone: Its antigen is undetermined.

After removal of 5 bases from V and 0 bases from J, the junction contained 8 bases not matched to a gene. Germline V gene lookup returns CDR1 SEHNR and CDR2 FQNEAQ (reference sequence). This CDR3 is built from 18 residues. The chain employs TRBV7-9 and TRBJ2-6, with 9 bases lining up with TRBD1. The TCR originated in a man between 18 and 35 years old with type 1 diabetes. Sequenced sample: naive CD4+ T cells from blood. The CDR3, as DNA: TGTGCCAGCAGCCGACCGGGACAGGGATACTCTGGGGCCAACGTCCTGACTTTC. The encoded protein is CASSRPGQGYSGANVLTF.